Sequencing of this T cell receptor beta chain was carried out in a study of T cells in Graves' hyperthyroidism and ophthalmopathy. Authors of the study amplified TCR beta CDR3 regions from RNA transcripts. The HTBI primer set served for first-round RT-PCR of the TCR CDR3. TCRdb re-derived calls from the multiplex PCR reads in MiXCR, one entry per CDR3 protein. The table has under 750,000 distinct CDR3 sequences, about 19% seen once. Study observations and caveats: Ophthalmopathy and stable hyperthyroidism were separated by a 13 V-J model.

Notes on this clonotype: Its target is not known. Its ends do not fully match the called genes, so a read error is possible.

The hyperthyroidism patients had all been newly diagnosed, and their disease duration was under 2 months. Their ages ranged from 18 to 65 years. The specimen sequenced was blood. The receptor comes from a woman between 45 and 60 years old with Graves' hyperthyroidism that later progressed to Graves' ophthalmopathy.

CDR3 protein: CASSLGYDEQHF. The CDR3, as DNA: TGCGCCAGCAGCTTGGGGTACGACGAGCAGCACTTC. The chain combines TRBV5-1 with TRBJ2-7; D remains ambiguous. The CDR3 is made up of 12 amino acids. Germline V gives CDR1 SGHRS, CDR2 YFSETQ.